The clone carrying this T cell receptor beta chain was seen only a few times. The antigen remains undetermined. The CDR3 has 15 residues. V was clipped by 4 bases and J by 3 bases, with 14 bases between them. The V gene's germline CDR1 is SGHKS and CDR2 YYEKEE (reference sequence). The entry originates in a study of response to subunit inactivated influenza vaccine. TCRdb ran MiXCR on the RT-PCR reads and lists one entry per CDR3 protein. The table shows about 190,000 distinct CDR3 sequences, with approximately 15% occurring only once. Study-level points and caveats: The authors put forward the suggestion that each seasonal influenza vaccination may bring in only a limited number of new T cells.

Source: CD8+ T cells sorted from PBMCs, taken less than 6 days after vaccination. This clonotype was sampled from a man aged 45-60 years who received an inactivated influenza vaccine. The chain combines TRBV5-5 with TRBJ1-5; tentatively, D is TRBD1 (5 bases). The CDR3 protein is CASSLWDGYNQPQHF. The CDR3 nucleotides are TGTGCCAGCAGCCTTTGGGACGGCTACAATCAGCCCCAGCATTTT. The complete variable domain, with remaining parts taken from reference TRBV5-5 and TRBJ1-5, reads DAGVTQSPTHLIKTRGQQVTLRCSPISGHKSVSWYQQVLGQGPQFIFQYYEKEERGRGNFPDRFSARQFPNYSSELNVNALLLGDSALYLCASSLWDGYNQPQHFGDGTRLSIL.